A selection of T cell receptor beta chains follows, all from one sample in a study of OX40 agonist ivuxolimab in advanced cancers. Produced via immunoSEQ multiplex PCR; TCRdb's table is partial and in-frame only. This sample has some 65,000 clones, with about nine tenths found just once. The sequencing used CD4+ or CD8+ T cells sorted from blood, collected in a trial of the OX40 agonist ivuxolimab. The receptors originated from an adult with an advanced solid tumor such as melanoma, head and neck, liver or kidney cancer. CDR3s leave out the opening cysteine and the closing phenylalanine or tryptophan.

V gene	J gene	CDR3 protein
TRBV5-4	TRBJ1-6	ASSLGDSRNSPLH
TRBV7-3	TRBJ1-1	ASSLQRNTEAF
TRBV5-1	TRBJ2-3	ASSLATPGADTQY
TRBV7-2	.	ASSSGTAIYEQY
TRBV9	TRBJ2-1	ASSATSGGLSSYNEQF
TRBV15	TRBJ1-2	ATSRTTGQGGYGYT
TRBV7-2	TRBJ1-4	ASSLGDSANEKLF
TRBV18	TRBJ2-5	ASSLGQFQETQY
TRBV28	TRBJ1-2	ASSLPQSYGYT
TRBV5-1	TRBJ2-3	ASSWAGGRADTQY
TRBV7-9	TRBJ2-1	ASSAGTSADEQF
TRBV19	TRBJ1-3	ASSITGTGNTIY
TRBV5-1	TRBJ2-3	ASRPGLGTDTQY
TRBV5-4	TRBJ1-1	ASSLGTGGAGEAF
TRBV5-4	TRBJ1-1	ASSERSRQHTEAF
TRBV10-2	TRBJ2-7	ASLQGRVFGSYEQY
TRBV6-5	TRBJ2-1	ASSHQRVAGNEQF
TRBV18	TRBJ1-5	ASSPGGDQPQH
TRBV5-1	TRBJ1-2	ASSPSINYGYT
TRBV11-1	TRBJ2-3	ASSPTGTYTDTQY
TRBV6-5	TRBJ1-1	ASRNSGDTEAF
TRBV18	TRBJ1-1	ASSPDRKAF
TRBV7-9	TRBJ1-1	ASSQGRNTEAF
TRBV13	TRBJ2-1	ASSPTGSSYNEQF
TRBV7-9	TRBJ2-1	ASSLGQGAVNEQF
TRBV11-1	TRBJ1-1	ASSLVRTGGQAF
TRBV30	TRBJ1-2	AWRGTGVGGYT
TRBV10-3	TRBJ2-7	AISDPLDRGGQQY
TRBV18	TRBJ1-4	ASSPKTGGFEKLF
TRBV30	TRBJ1-2	AWRTGDGYT
TRBV15	TRBJ2-6	ATTPPDGHSGANVLT
TRBV7-8	TRBJ2-7	ASSDRLGSREQY
TRBV27	TRBJ1-5	ASSLIAGGNQPQH
TRBV27	TRBJ2-2	ASSRRRNTGELF
TRBV6-1	TRBJ1-6	ASSDGQGYNSPLH
TRBV5-6	TRBJ2-6	ASSYNRVSGANVLT